This T cell receptor (beta chain) stems from a study of blood T cells in healthy people across ages. Study-level findings and limits: Investigators treated diversity estimates from one million T cells as underestimates. Age brought a roughly linear fall in TCR beta diversity measured per million T cells. Without sorted subsets, naive and antigen-experienced compartments could not be conclusively compared.

Alongside a J-beta primer mix, a sample-barcoded 5' primer served in a second PCR lasting about 7 to 11 cycles. TCRdb re-called the 5' RACE reads through MiXCR, storing one row per CDR3 protein. Here the sample spans hundreds of thousands of distinct CDR3 sequences, more than 20% being singletons. The germline V gene encodes CDR1 KGHDR and CDR2 SFDVKD. CDR3 length: 17 residues. About this clonotype: No antigen is known for it.

This sequence was found in a man in his 70s in good health. The chain is built from TRBV24-1 and TRBJ2-1; 8 bases are shared with TRBD2. The J call is in doubt because the DNA end fits TRBJ2-5 better. The sequenced sample was blood. CDR3 loop: CATSDFGRSGRRETQYF. DNA for the CDR3: TGTGCCACCAGTGATTTCGGTCGAAGCGGGAGAAGAGAGACCCAGTACTTC.